The sample holds many counts of the clone carrying this T cell receptor beta chain. What it binds is not known. These data are taken from a study of T-cell reconstitution after alpha-beta-depleted transplantation in children. Study outcomes and limitations: Recipient T cells and thymic progenitors that survived were the source of the high TCRbeta diversity seen at day 60 in some patients. At the one-year point after transplant, T-cell counts and TCRbeta diversity were found to come mostly from T cells that had been newly produced. About two months after transplant, alpha-beta T cells reportedly came from several hundred expanded graft clones.

Unique molecular identifiers were incorporated during preparation of the TCRbeta library. TCRdb independently ran MiXCR on the PCR reads; one entry per CDR3 protein. The sample has 600,000 to 700,000 distinct CDR3 sequences; roughly 14% are singletons. CDR3 length: 14 amino acids. J gave up 3 bases and V 3 bases, and 4 bases lay outside the gene matches. Germline lookup yields CDR1 SGHRS and CDR2 YFSETQ. This sequence originates from a girl aged 2-10 years with congenital amegakaryocytic thrombocytopenia, due to receive a stem cell transplant. The starting material was PBMCs, obtained before TCRalphabeta/CD19-depleted stem cell transplant. The V call is TRBV5-1, the J call TRBJ2-7; 9 bases map to TRBD2. The CDR3 loop is CASSWTSDLYEQYF. CDR3 nucleotide sequence: TGCGCCAGCAGCTGGACTAGCGACCTCTACGAGCAGTACTTC.